A selection of T cell receptor beta chains follows, all from one sample in a study of vaccination effects on CD4 cells after COVID-19. Sequencing was performed with immunoSEQ multiplex PCR; in TCRdb, only in-frame clones are kept and a portion is missing. The sample holds 30,000 to 35,000 clones, around 70% seen once. Which antigens these TCRs recognize remains unknown. This specimen consisted of CD4+ T cells from PBMCs cultured with HCoV-229E spike peptides, obtained before COVID-19 vaccination. These receptors came from a human donor who received a COVID-19 vaccine. CDR3s include the opening cysteine and the closing phenylalanine or tryptophan. A D gene is named only where the DNA matches it firmly.

.	TRBV5-1	TRBJ1-6	TGCGCCAGCAGCTTAGGTCCCAGCTCCTATAATTCACCCCTCCACTTT	CASSLGPSSYNSPLHF
.	TRBV6-5	TRBJ1-3	TGTGCCAGCAGTTACTCGAGCTCTGGAAACACCATATATTTT	CASSYSSSGNTIYF
.	TRBV27	TRBJ1-1	TGTGCCAGCATTCCAGGACGGCCCGGGAACACTGAAGCTTTCTTT	CASIPGRPGNTEAFF
.	TRBV12-3/TRBV12-4	TRBJ2-3	TGTGCCAGCAGTCAGGGGACAGATACGCAGTATTTT	CASSQGTDTQYF
.	TRBV7-2	TRBJ2-3	TGTGCCAGCAGCCCCGGTCCGGGGGATACGCAGTATTTT	CASSPGPGDTQYF
.	TRBV6-5	TRBJ2-3	TGTGCCAGCGGGCCTTTTGGGGCAGATACGCAGTATTTT	CASGPFGADTQYF
.	TRBV7-9	TRBJ1-2	TGTGCCAGCGGACTCTTTGGGGGGAGGTATGGCTACACCTTC	CASGLFGGRYGYTF
TRBD1	TRBV3-1/TRBV3-2	TRBJ1-2	TGTGCCAGCAGCCAAGTACGACAGGGCGGCTACACCTTC	CASSQVRQGGYTF
.	TRBV28	TRBJ1-5	TGTGCCACCAGCAGTCCTTCCTCGGGAGGGAACCTGGGGCCCCAGCATTTT	CATSSPSSGGNLGPQHF
.	TRBV15	TRBJ2-1	TGTGCCACCAGCAGGGACTCCAATGAGCAGTTCTTC	CATSRDSNEQFF